Detailed here is one TCR beta chain. This entry is derived from a study of control samples from healthy donors and cancer patients. Sequenced by immunoSEQ multiplex PCR; TCRdb stores in-frame clones only, minus some. The sample includes around 110,000 clones, 88% of them seen just once. The germline V and J ends were trimmed by 5 bases and 3 bases, with 16 bases remaining between them. The length of the CDR3 is 15 residues. Germline CDR1 reads SEHNR; CDR2 reads FQNEAQ (reference sequence). The source material was blood. This chain joins TRBV7-9 and TRBJ1-1; TRBD1 might be the D (6 bases). The clonotype originates from a woman between 65 and 79 years old in good health. CDR3 nucleotides: TGTGCCAGCAGCGCAGCCTCACAGGGAGACACTGAAGCTTTCTTT. This encodes CASSAASQGDTEAFF.